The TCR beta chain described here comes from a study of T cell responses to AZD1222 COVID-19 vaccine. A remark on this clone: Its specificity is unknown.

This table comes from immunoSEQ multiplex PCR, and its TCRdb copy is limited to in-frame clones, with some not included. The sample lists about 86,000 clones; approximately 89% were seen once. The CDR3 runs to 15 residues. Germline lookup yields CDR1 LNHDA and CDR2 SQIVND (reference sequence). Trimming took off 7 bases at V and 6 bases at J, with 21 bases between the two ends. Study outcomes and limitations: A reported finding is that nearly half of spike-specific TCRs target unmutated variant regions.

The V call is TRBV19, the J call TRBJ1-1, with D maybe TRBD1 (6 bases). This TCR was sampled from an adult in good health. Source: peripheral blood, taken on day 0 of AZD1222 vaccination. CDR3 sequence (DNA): TGTGCCAGTACCCCTGCGAGGGGGACCATGTCTGAAGCTTTCTTT. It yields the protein CASTPARGTMSEAFF.